This T cell receptor beta chain was obtained from a study of T cell changes during pregnancy in multiple sclerosis. Clones were sequenced by immunoSEQ multiplex PCR, and TCRdb holds only the in-frame ones, with some missing. Among 40,000 to 45,000 clones listed, 85% to 90% were seen once. Germline V gene lookup returns CDR1 SSHAT and CDR2 FNYEAQ (reference sequence). The ends were cut back, 4 bases at V and 8 bases at J, with 11 bases in the middle. The CDR3 runs to 13 residues. The sample consisted of CD4+ T cells from peripheral blood mononuclear cells, taken in the first trimester of pregnancy. The receptor comes from a female donor with multiple sclerosis, enrolled in a pregnancy study. The rearrangement uses TRBV7-7 and TRBJ1-4; unclear D gene. The CDR3 loop is CASSSAFGEKLFF. CDR3 DNA: TGTGCCAGCAGCTCAGCCTTCGGGGAAAAACTGTTTTTT.